Following are 9 T cell receptor beta chains from one sample sequenced in a study of molecular identifiers for immune sequencing clone quantification (dated by TCRdb to the late 2010s). To prepare the library, PCR was applied. Reads for this sample came from an Illumina HiSeq 4000. The public reads were reanalyzed by TCRdb: fastp trimming at Q25, MiXCR alignment, in-frame beta chains only. Rows are unified per CDR3 protein, each entry keeping the most common DNA and genes. The sample data list more than 70,000 distinct CDR3 sequences, and under 25% of these were observed just once. In total, the top ten clones hold roughly 1% of the sample. Sample: naive CD8+ T cells from blood, with Jurkat cell RNA spiked in. The cell subset or site label on this specimen signifies: FACS-sorted CD8+CD4-CCR7+CD45RA+ naive T cells. The source of these receptors is a human donor in good health. Some libraries in this study had Jurkat cell RNA spiked in.

This clonotype has ten or more counts. The chain links TRBV5-5 to TRBJ2-7; possibly TRBD1 or TRBD2 for D (6 bases each). Germline lookup yields CDR1 SGHKS and CDR2 YYEKEE (reference sequence). The CDR3 length is 16 residues. V shed 0 bases and J shed 7 bases, with 20 bases lying between them. This CDR3 reads CASSLEGGPTGLEQYF. The CDR3 bases are TGTGCCAGCAGCTTGGAGGGGGGACCCACCGGTTTGGAGCAGTACTTC.

A few counts support this clonotype. The chain couples TRBV10-3 to TRBJ2-5; 7 bases are a match to TRBD1. The germline V gene encodes CDR1 ENHRY and CDR2 SYGVKD. V gave up 5 bases and J gave up 2 bases; unmatched junction bases: 8. This CDR3 comprises 15 residues. The CDR3 sequence is CAISPRDSLQETQYF. DNA of the CDR3: TGTGCCATCAGTCCCCGGGACAGCCTACAAGAGACCCAGTACTTC.

This clonotype was counted ten times or more. This rearrangement joins TRBV4-3 to TRBJ2-7; possibly TRBD1 for D (5 bases). The V end was cut by 0 bases, the J end by 6 bases, with 12 bases between. Germline CDR1 LGHNA, CDR2 YSLEER. The CDR3 is 14 amino acids. CDR3 loop: CASSQDPGKGEQYF. CDR3 nucleotides: TGCGCCAGCAGCCAAGACCCAGGGAAGGGCGAGCAGTACTTC.

For the CDR3, the DNA is TGTGCCAGCAGCGACCTTGGCAGTCGGCCCCAGCATTTT. It is translated as CASSDLGSRPQHF. The V and J genes are TRBV6-2 or TRBV6-3 and TRBJ1-5; D gene unclear. This CDR3 is built from 13 residues. V was cut by 6 bases and J by 9 bases, with 15 bases left in between. The V gene's germline CDR1 is MNHEY and CDR2 SVGEGT.

This clonotype was counted ten times or more. The V gene is TRBV19, the J gene TRBJ2-3, with D maybe TRBD2 (6 bases). The CDR3 covers 13 residues. CDR1 and CDR2 (germline): LNHDA, SQIVND (reference sequence). V was trimmed by 4 bases and J by 4 bases, leaving 9 bases between them. The CDR3 sequence is CASSKRAADTQYF. CDR3 bases: TGTGCCAGTAGTAAGCGGGCGGCAGATACGCAGTATTTT.

This clonotype was detected ten times or more. V and J are TRBV4-3 and TRBJ2-7, with TRBD1 identical over 7 bases. Germline CDR1 reads LGHNA; CDR2 reads YSLEER. This CDR3 contains 15 residues. Unmatched junction bases numbered 3, after V lost 1 base and J lost 0 bases. The CDR3 sequence is CASSQGTGISYEQYF. CDR3 bases: TGCGCCAGCAGCCAAGGGACAGGCATCTCCTACGAGCAGTACTTC.

This clonotype occurred many times. This chain links TRBV7-9 with TRBJ2-7; D is unclear. Deletions cut 5 bases from V and 6 bases from J, with 11 bases between. Per the germline V gene, CDR1 is SEHNR and CDR2 is FQNEAQ (reference sequence). The CDR3 extends over 12 amino acids. CDR3 residues: CASSVDGREQYF. The DNA for the CDR3 is TGTGCCAGCAGCGTCGACGGCCGCGAGCAGTACTTC.

With regard to this clonotype: A read error may be the cause here, since a much bigger clone is one base away. V gene TRBV7-6 combines with J gene TRBJ1-1, with D hard to call. The germline V gene has CDR1 SGHVS and CDR2 FNYEAQ. V lost 5 bases, J lost 5 bases, and 18 bases lay in between. This CDR3 is built from 15 residues. The CDR3 coding sequence is TGTGCCAGCAGCCGCTCGACGGGGTCGGGGACTGAAGCTTTCTTT. It specifies CASSRSTGSGTEAFF.

Note on this clonotype: Possible read error: a much larger clone is one base away. The V call is TRBV7-9, the J call TRBJ1-4, with no clear D. The length of the CDR3 is 16 residues. Looked up from germline, CDR1 is SEHNR and CDR2 is FQNEAQ (reference sequence). V lost 5 bases, J lost 0 bases, and 13 bases lay in between. CDR3 nucleotides: TGTGCCAGCAGCCCCCCGGAGCCTACAACTAATGAAAAACTGTTTTTT. This codes for CASSPPEPTTNEKLFF.